This TCR beta chain was captured in a study of T cells in Graves' hyperthyroidism and ophthalmopathy. Study results and caveats: Using 13 V-J features, a model discriminated ophthalmopathy from stable hyperthyroidism. A median about 6.2 months before onset, the model predicted ophthalmopathy.

CDR1 SQVTM and CDR2 ANQGSEA come from the germline V gene. CDR3 size: 13 residues. V shed 4 bases and J shed 0 bases, with 8 bases lying between them. This clonotype was recorded at least ten times. Its target is not known. RNA transcripts served as the template for amplifying TCR beta CDR3 regions. Primed by the HTBI set, a first-round RT-PCR was run on the TCR CDR3. TCRdb reprocessed the multiplex PCR reads with MiXCR, giving one entry per CDR3 protein. Counted here are more than 500,000 distinct CDR3 sequences, about 16% occurring once; the ten biggest clones make up less than 30%. V and J are TRBV29-1 and TRBJ2-3; D is tentatively TRBD1 or TRBD2 (5 bases each). This sequence was found in a woman under 40 with Graves' ophthalmopathy. The sequenced sample was blood. DNA of the CDR3: TGCAGCGTTGTGGGGGTGAGCACAGATACGCAGTATTTT. Translation: CSVVGVSTDTQYF.